This TCR beta chain was retrieved from a study of T cells in Graves' hyperthyroidism and ophthalmopathy. This clonotype was counted a few times. Its antigen is unidentified. Broader study findings: Model-based prediction identified ophthalmopathy a median 6.5 months prior to its onset. Most clonotypes expanded in the thyroid (above 0.001) were also present in blood. A 13 V-J model separated ophthalmopathy from stable hyperthyroidism.

Regions amplified from RNA transcripts were the TCR beta CDR3 regions. The primer set for the first-round RT-PCR of the TCR CDR3 was HTBI. TCRdb passed the multiplex PCR reads through MiXCR, listing each CDR3 protein once. The sample includes about 350,000 distinct CDR3 sequences, approximately 15% of them seen just once. Per germline, CDR1 SGHRS and CDR2 YFSETQ. Between the trimmed V and J ends, which lost 3 bases and 2 bases, there was a span of 12 bases. The CDR3 contains 15 residues. The chain uses TRBV5-1 and TRBJ2-4; D not resolved. The TCR was taken from a woman under 40 with Graves' hyperthyroidism. Sequenced: blood. In DNA form, the CDR3 reads TGCGCCAGCAGCTCCCCAGGAACTCCCAAAAACATTCAGTACTTC. It translates to CASSSPGTPKNIQYF.